This entry concerns a single T cell receptor beta chain. Its antigen remains unknown. Mismatch with germline at one junction end may stem from a read error. The source of the sample is a study of siplizumab effects on memory and regulatory T cells. Overall study context: The authors ran mixed lymphocyte reactions in pairs, with siplizumab at around 0.9 ug/mL or without drug. Study-wide results and limits: Sequences that were alloreactive and traceable to unstimulated CD4+ memory cells were significantly reduced by siplizumab. Solely a minor proportion of alloreactive clones could be assigned to unstimulated subsets.

The mixed lymphocyte reaction cells were held in coculture (37°C) for over 5 days. Approximately 100,000 TCR templates per sample were assayed. This table comes from immunoSEQ multiplex PCR, and its TCRdb copy is limited to in-frame clones, with some not included. This table holds several thousand clones, 35% to 45% found once. The CDR3 contains 16 residues. Looked up from germline, CDR1 is SGHRS and CDR2 is YFSETQ. The chain employs TRBV5-1 and TRBJ2-3, with a possible D match to TRBD1 (6 bases). The specimen was CFSE-low (dividing) CD8+ T cells sorted from an allogeneic mixed lymphocyte reaction. The sequence derives from a human donor in good health; the cells came from an allogeneic mixed lymphocyte reaction. The DNA of the CDR3 is TGTGCCAGCAGCTTGGAACAGGGCTGGGGCACAGATACGCAGTATTTT. Its translation: CASSLEQGWGTDTQYF. Full variable domain (remainder filled in from reference TRBV5-1 and TRBJ2-3): KAGVTQTPRYLIKTRGQQVTLSCSPISGHRSVSWYQQTPGQGLQFLFEYFSETQRNKGNFPGRFSGRQFSNSRSEMNVSTLELGDSALYLCASSLEQGWGTDTQYFGPGTRLTVL.